Presented here are 7 T cell receptor beta chains from one specimen sequenced in a study of blood T cell dynamics during melanoma immunotherapy. The time point is: week 3, after first cycle of checkpoint inhibitor. Measured with immunoSEQ multiplex PCR; TCRdb has only the in-frame clones, and not every one. This repertoire shows more than 6,500 clones, about 85% found once; its top ten account for 4% to 6.5%. This specimen was blood, taken from a patient treated with checkpoint blockade. The receptors were gathered from a human donor with melanoma.

V and J are TRBV6-1 and TRBJ1-1; D gene ambiguous. Trimming shortened V by 6 bases and J by 5 bases, and 16 bases separated the two germline ends. The CDR3 contains 14 residues. From germline, CDR1 is MNHNS and CDR2 SASEGT. The CDR3 region is CASRDYIGRTEAFF. For the CDR3, the DNA is TGTGCCAGCAGAGACTACATCGGGCGGACTGAAGCTTTCTTT.

This rearrangement joins TRBV7-2 to TRBJ1-1, with TRBD1 matching 9 bases. V was clipped by 6 bases and J by 1 base; unmatched bases: 18. This CDR3 spans 19 amino acids. Germline assignment: CDR1 SGHTA and CDR2 FQGNSA. DNA of the CDR3: TGTGCCAGCAGACTTAAGGTCTTAGAACAGGGGGCTACGAACACTGAAGCTTTCTTT. Amino acids: CASRLKVLEQGATNTEAFF.

The chain employs TRBV7-6 and TRBJ2-2; D is unclear. Per germline, CDR1 SGHVS and CDR2 FNYEAQ. Trimming stripped 5 bases from V and 2 bases from J, with 9 bases between. CDR3 length: 14 residues. The CDR3 loop reads CASSADLNTGELFF. In DNA, the CDR3 is TGTGCCAGCAGCGCGGATCTTAACACCGGGGAGCTGTTTTTT.

The chain joins TRBV5-1 to TRBJ1-1; TRBD1 is a possible D gene (6 bases). V was pared by 1 base and J by 3 bases, with 19 bases between. Germline loops: CDR1 SGHRS, CDR2 YFSETQ. This CDR3 contains 17 residues. The CDR3: CASSLRPLTGGDTEAFF. CDR3 bases: TGCGCCAGCAGCTTGCGCCCCTTGACAGGAGGTGACACTGAAGCTTTCTTT. The entire variable domain, with the rest obtained from reference TRBV5-1 and TRBJ1-1, is as follows: KAGVTQTPRYLIKTRGQQVTLSCSPISGHRSVSWYQQTPGQGLQFLFEYFSETQRNKGNFPGRFSGRQFSNSRSEMNVSTLELGDSALYLCASSLRPLTGGDTEAFFGQGTRLTVV.

The chain employs TRBV25-1 and TRBJ2-7; TRBD1 is a possible D gene (6 bases). Between the trimmed V and J ends, which lost 4 bases and 0 bases, there was a span of 16 bases. This CDR3 is built from 16 residues. Germline V gene sequence: CDR1 MGHDK, CDR2 SYGVNS. CDR3 region: CASSGYRDMSSYEQYF. Written as DNA, the CDR3 is TGTGCCAGCAGTGGCTACCGGGACATGAGCTCCTACGAGCAGTACTTC.

This clone was found a few times. The chain has TRBV7-2 and TRBJ1-2; TRBD1 matches at 8 bases. The CDR3 contains 13 residues. From germline, CDR1 is SGHTA and CDR2 FQGNSA. Trimming removed 5 bases from V and 4 bases from J; junction bases left unmatched: 3. DNA of the CDR3: TGTGCCAGCAGCCAGGGGGCCGGCTATGGCTACACCTTC. Its protein is CASSQGAGYGYTF.

This sequence joins TRBV30 and TRBJ2-7, with D possibly TRBD1 on 5 matching bases. The CDR3 runs 12 residues. Germline CDR1 reads GTSNPN; CDR2 reads SVGIG (reference sequence). The V end lost 8 bases, the J end lost 2 bases, and 13 bases lay between the germline ends. The CDR3 region is CAASDSTYEQYF. The CDR3 region has the DNA TGTGCCGCTTCAGACAGTACCTACGAGCAGTACTTC. The complete variable domain, with remaining parts taken from reference TRBV30 and TRBJ2-7, reads SQTIHQWPATLVQPVGSPLSLECTVEGTSNPNLYWYRQAAGRGLQLLFYSVGIGQISSEVPQNLSASRPQDRQFILSSKKLLLSDSGFYLCAASDSTYEQYFGPGTRLTVT.